This T cell receptor beta chain was recovered during a study of T cell responses to AZD1222 COVID-19 vaccine. Findings of the study overall: CD4 TCRs linked to vaccination spanned spike, dominating at 160-218 and 743-854. Baseline antibody screening turned up just six seropositive AZD1222 recipients. Clonal diversity was possibly underestimated; the donors were predominantly white British and more often female.

Here immunoSEQ multiplex PCR was the method, and the copy in TCRdb shows in-frame clones only, minus some. The data hold some 100,000 clones, with 85% to 90% observed a single time. A word on this clone: Its antigen remains unidentified.

This CDR3 has 15 residues. Germline CDR1 reads MRHNA; CDR2 reads SNTAGT. V gave up 4 bases and J gave up 4 bases; unmatched junction bases: 3. This sequence joins TRBV6-4 and TRBJ2-1, with 11 bases matching TRBD2. This material consisted of peripheral blood, taken on day 0 of AZD1222 vaccination. This TCR was recovered from an adult in good health. CDR3 in amino acids: CASSVLAGGYNEQFF. The CDR3 DNA reads as TGTGCCAGCAGTGTTCTAGCGGGAGGATACAATGAGCAGTTCTTC.